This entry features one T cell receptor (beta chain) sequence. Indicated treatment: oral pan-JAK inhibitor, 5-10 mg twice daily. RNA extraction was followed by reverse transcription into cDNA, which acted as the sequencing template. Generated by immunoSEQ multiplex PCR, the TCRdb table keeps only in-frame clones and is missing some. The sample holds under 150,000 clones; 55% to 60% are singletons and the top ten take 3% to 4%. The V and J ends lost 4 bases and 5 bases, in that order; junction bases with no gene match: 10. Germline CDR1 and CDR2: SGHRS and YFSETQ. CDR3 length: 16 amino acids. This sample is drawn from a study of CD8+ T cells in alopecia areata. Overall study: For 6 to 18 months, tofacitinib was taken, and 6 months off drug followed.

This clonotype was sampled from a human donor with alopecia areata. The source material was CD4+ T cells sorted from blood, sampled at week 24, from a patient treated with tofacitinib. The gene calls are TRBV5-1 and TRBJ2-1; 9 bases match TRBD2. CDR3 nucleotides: TGCGCCAGCAGCCCATTAGCGGGGGAAGGTGACAATGAGCAGTTCTTC. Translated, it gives CASSPLAGEGDNEQFF.